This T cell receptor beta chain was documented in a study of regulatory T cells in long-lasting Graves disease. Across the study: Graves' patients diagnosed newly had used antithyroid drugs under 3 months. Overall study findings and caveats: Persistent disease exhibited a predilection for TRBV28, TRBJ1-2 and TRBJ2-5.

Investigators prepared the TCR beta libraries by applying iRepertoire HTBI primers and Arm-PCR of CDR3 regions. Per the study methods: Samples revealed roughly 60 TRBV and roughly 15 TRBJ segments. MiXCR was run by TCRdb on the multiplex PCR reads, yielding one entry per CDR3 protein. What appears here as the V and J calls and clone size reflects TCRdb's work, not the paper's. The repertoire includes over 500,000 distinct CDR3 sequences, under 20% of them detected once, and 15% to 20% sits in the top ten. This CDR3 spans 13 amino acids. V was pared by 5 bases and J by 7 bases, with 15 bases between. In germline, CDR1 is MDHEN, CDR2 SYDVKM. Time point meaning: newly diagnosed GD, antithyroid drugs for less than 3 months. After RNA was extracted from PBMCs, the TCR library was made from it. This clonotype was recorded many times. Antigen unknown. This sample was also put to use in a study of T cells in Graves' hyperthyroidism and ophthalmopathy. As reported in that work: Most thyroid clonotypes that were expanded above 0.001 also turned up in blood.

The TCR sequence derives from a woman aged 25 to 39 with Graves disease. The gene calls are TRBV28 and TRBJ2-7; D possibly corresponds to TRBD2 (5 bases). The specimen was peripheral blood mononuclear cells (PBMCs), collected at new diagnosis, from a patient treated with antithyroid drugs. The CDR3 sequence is CASSPQTTGEQYF. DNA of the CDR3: TGTGCCAGCAGTCCCCAGACTACGGGTGAGCAGTACTTC.